The 9 T cell receptor beta chains listed next were all sequenced from one sample in a study of cytomegalovirus exposure and HLA in healthy donors. Amplification used 60 Vbeta primers and 13 Jbeta primers. Data came from immunoSEQ multiplex PCR; TCRdb stores just in-frame clones and leaves some out. In the table there are roughly 100,000 clones, around 80% of which are singletons. Sequencing was performed on PBMCs. The origin of the receptors is a middle-aged man in good health and CMV-seropositive.

This clone was picked up a small number of times. Relative to the germline gene, one junction end is altered; a read error may explain this. CDR3: CASSTGPHSGANGLTF. The CDR3 region has the DNA TGTGCCAGTTCGACAGGCCCCCACTCTGGGGCCAACGGCCTGACTTTC. This chain connects TRBV2 to TRBJ2-6, with D tentatively TRBD1 (6 bases). The CDR3 sequence is 16 residues long. Germline V gene sequence: CDR1 SNHLY, CDR2 FYNNEI. Supplemented by reference TRBV2 and TRBJ2-6, the full variable domain reads EPEVTQTPSHQVTQMGQEVILRCVPISNHLYFYWYRQILGQKVEFLVSFYNNEISEKSEIFDDQFSVERPDGSNFTLKIRSTKLEDSAMYFCASSTGPHSGANGLTFGAGSRLTVL.

V gene TRBV9 combines with J gene TRBJ2-6; D is possibly TRBD2 (5 bases). The CDR3 consists of 17 residues. The V gene's germline CDR1 is SGDLS and CDR2 YYNGEE. The V gene lost 0 bases and the J gene lost 4 bases, with 14 bases spanning the gap. Here the CDR3 reads CASSVGSIGVGANVLTF. The CDR3, as DNA: TGTGCCAGCAGCGTAGGGTCTATCGGGGTGGGGGCCAACGTCCTGACTTTC.

The genes are TRBV29-1 and TRBJ2-1; 11 nucleotides match TRBD2. Losses at the gene ends were 1 base for V and 1 base for J; bases not matched to a gene: 3. The CDR3 consists of 16 residues. CDR1 SQVTM and CDR2 ANQGSEA come from the germline V gene. This CDR3 reads CSVEVGLAASYNEQFF. In nucleotides, the CDR3 is TGCAGCGTTGAAGTGGGACTAGCGGCATCCTACAATGAGCAGTTCTTC.

The chain joins TRBV5-6 to TRBJ1-1; 8 nucleotides match TRBD1. Germline CDR1 is SGHDT and CDR2 is YYEEEE. The CDR3 sequence is 14 residues long. The CDR3 DNA reads as TGTGCTTATTTTAACAGGGGGGGGAACACTGAAGCTTTCTTT. This translates into CAYFNRGGNTEAFF.

The V call is TRBV2, the J call TRBJ1-5, with D possibly matching TRBD1 (5 bases). Looked up from germline, CDR1 is SNHLY and CDR2 is FYNNEI. V was cut by 7 bases and J by 6 bases, with 10 bases left in between. The CDR3 has 12 residues. Written as DNA, the CDR3 is TGTGCCAGCAAGCAGGGTGGTCAGCCCCAGCATTTT. This codes for CASKQGGQPQHF.

This chain connects TRBV6-5 to TRBJ2-7, with unresolved D. This CDR3 contains 16 residues. Trimming removed 4 bases at V and 2 bases at J, with 18 bases between. The germline V gene has CDR1 MNHEY and CDR2 SVGAGI. The CDR3 bases are TGTGCCAGCAGTTCTTCATCTTCCCACAGAACCTACGAGCAGTACTTC. As protein: CASSSSSSHRTYEQYF.

V and J are TRBV7-8 and TRBJ1-1; 8 nucleotides align to TRBD1. V trimming: 0 bases; J trimming: 5 bases; junction bases outside the gene matches: 5. Germline V gene lookup returns CDR1 SGHVS and CDR2 FQNEAQ. This CDR3 is built from 15 residues. The CDR3 bases are TGTGCCAGCAGCTTAGCATCCAGGGGGCGAACTGAAGCTTTCTTT. Residues: CASSLASRGRTEAFF.

V and J are TRBV6-5 and TRBJ2-1; TRBD2 matches 7 bases. CDR3 length: 14 residues. Germline V CDR1 and CDR2: MNHEY, SVGAGI. The V and J ends lost 4 bases and 5 bases, in that order; junction bases with no gene match: 5. CDR3 bases: TGTGCCAGCAGTTGGGGTCTAGCGGACAATGAGCAGTTCTTC. Translation gives CASSWGLADNEQFF.

The rearrangement links TRBV5-1 to TRBJ2-7; TRBD1 aligns across 7 bases. Germline V gene lookup returns CDR1 SGHRS and CDR2 YFSETQ. The CDR3 is made up of 14 amino acids. Trimming at V came to 2 bases and at J to 6 bases, leaving 8 bases not matched to a gene. The DNA of the CDR3 is TGCGCCAGCAGCTTCACAGGGGTCCTCACCGAGCAGTACTTC. It codes for CASSFTGVLTEQYF.